This is a list of T cell receptor beta chains from one sample in a study of cytomegalovirus exposure and HLA in healthy donors. Measured with immunoSEQ multiplex PCR; TCRdb has only the in-frame clones, and not every one. The repertoire consists of 55,000 to 80,000 clones, with around 80% occurring once and the leading ten covering 9.7%. The specimen sequenced was PBMCs. The source is a man in his forties in good health and CMV-seronegative. The CDR3 runs from the conserved cysteine through the conserved F or W. The D gene is left open where the match is weak. Expanded clones are given a class, and other clones once, few, many or no size at all.

CDR3 DNA: TGTGCCAGCAGCCCGGGAGTTTGGGCCACAGATACGCAGTATTTT
CDR3 protein: CASSPGVWATDTQYF
V gene: TRBV7-6
D gene: .
J gene: TRBJ2-3
clone size: once

CDR3 DNA: TGCGCCAGCAGCCAGGGATCCGGAAACACCATATATTTT
CDR3 protein: CASSQGSGNTIYF
V gene: TRBV5-1
D gene: .
J gene: TRBJ1-3
clone size: .

CDR3 DNA: TGTGCCAGCGGATATAGCGGGGGCTCCTACGAGCAGTACTTC
CDR3 protein: CASGYSGGSYEQYF
V gene: TRBV28
D gene: TRBD2
J gene: TRBJ2-7
clone size: once

CDR3 DNA: TGTGCCAGCAGCTTAGCTGGGCCTGAAGCTTTCTTT
CDR3 protein: CASSLAGPEAFF
V gene: TRBV13
D gene: .
J gene: TRBJ1-1
clone size: few

CDR3 DNA: TGTTCCAGCAGCCTAGGAGGGATAAATTCACCCCTCCACTTT
CDR3 protein: CSSSLGGINSPLHF
V gene: TRBV7-9
D gene: .
J gene: TRBJ1-6
clone size: .

CDR3 DNA: TGTGCCAGCAGTCGGACAGGGGGTACTGAAAAACTGTTTTTT
CDR3 protein: CASSRTGGTEKLFF
V gene: TRBV6-1
D gene: TRBD1
J gene: TRBJ1-4
clone size: .

CDR3 DNA: TGCGCCAGCAGCCAAGAGGCTGCCTATGGCTACACCTTC
CDR3 protein: CASSQEAAYGYTF
V gene: TRBV4-1
D gene: .
J gene: TRBJ1-2
clone size: .

CDR3 DNA: TGTGCCAGCATAGGGGGGGCCGGGGAGCTGTTTTTT
CDR3 protein: CASIGGAGELFF
V gene: TRBV5-8
D gene: .
J gene: TRBJ2-2
clone size: .

CDR3 DNA: TGTGCCAGCTCACCCGGGTCTCCTAAATACAATGAGCAGTTCTTC
CDR3 protein: CASSPGSPKYNEQFF
V gene: TRBV18
D gene: .
J gene: TRBJ2-1
clone size: .

CDR3 DNA: TGTGCCAGCAGCTTAGTGCGGGGGGCCAACACCATATATTTT
CDR3 protein: CASSLVRGANTIYF
V gene: TRBV7-9
D gene: .
J gene: TRBJ1-3
clone size: .

CDR3 DNA: TGTGCCAGTAGCCACTGGGCTAGCGGAAACTTTTTCTACGAGCAGTACTTC
CDR3 protein: CASSHWASGNFFYEQYF
V gene: TRBV19
D gene: TRBD2
J gene: TRBJ2-7
clone size: .

CDR3 DNA: TGCGCCAGCATTTGTGCAGATACCAAAAACATTCAGTACTTC
CDR3 protein: CASICADTKNIQYF
V gene: TRBV23-1
D gene: .
J gene: TRBJ2-4
clone size: .

CDR3 DNA: TGTGCCAGCAGTGGCCAGGGAGGGGAGACCCAGTACTTC
CDR3 protein: CASSGQGGETQYF
V gene: TRBV11-3
D gene: TRBD2
J gene: TRBJ2-5
clone size: .

CDR3 DNA: TGCGCCAGCAGCCCGACAGGGACTGGAAACACCATATATTTT
CDR3 protein: CASSPTGTGNTIYF
V gene: TRBV5-1
D gene: TRBD1
J gene: TRBJ1-3
clone size: .

CDR3 DNA: TGTGCCAGCAGCCGCCTAGCGGGGACAGGGGGTTCTCGCAACTATGGCTACACCTTC
CDR3 protein: CASSRLAGTGGSRNYGYTF
V gene: TRBV16
D gene: TRBD1
J gene: TRBJ1-2
clone size: .

CDR3 DNA: TGTGCCAGCTCACCCTCCGGACAGGGCTACACCTTC
CDR3 protein: CASSPSGQGYTF
V gene: TRBV18
D gene: .
J gene: TRBJ1-2
clone size: few

CDR3 DNA: TGTGCCAGCAGCTTAGCCATGGACAGGGGGCTAGACTATGGCTACACCTTC
CDR3 protein: CASSLAMDRGLDYGYTF
V gene: TRBV13
D gene: TRBD1
J gene: TRBJ1-2
clone size: .

CDR3 DNA: TGCGCCAGCAGCCCGACAGGGGACTATGGCTACACCTTC
CDR3 protein: CASSPTGDYGYTF
V gene: TRBV5-1
D gene: TRBD1
J gene: TRBJ1-2
clone size: .

CDR3 DNA: TGTGCCAGCAGCTTAAGGACTAGCGGGGGATCCTACGAGCAGTACTTC
CDR3 protein: CASSLRTSGGSYEQYF
V gene: TRBV7-8
D gene: TRBD2
J gene: TRBJ2-7
clone size: .

CDR3 DNA: TGTGCCAGGGTTAGCGGGAGAAAGAGCGTATGGGTCGGAAACATTCAGTACTTC
CDR3 protein: CARVSGRKSVWVGNIQYF
V gene: TRBV6-4
D gene: TRBD2
J gene: TRBJ2-4
clone size: .

CDR3 DNA: TGTGCCAGCAGCCCCGGGACTATAAATTGGGGGAACACCGGGGAGCTGTTTTTT
CDR3 protein: CASSPGTINWGNTGELFF
V gene: TRBV11-3
D gene: TRBD2
J gene: TRBJ2-2
clone size: once

CDR3 DNA: TGCGCCAGCAGCTTGAGGACAGCCCTAAACACCGGGGAGCTGTTTTTT
CDR3 protein: CASSLRTALNTGELFF
V gene: TRBV5-1
D gene: .
J gene: TRBJ2-2
clone size: .

CDR3 DNA: TGCAGCGTTGAAAAGGACAACTACGAGCAGTACTTC
CDR3 protein: CSVEKDNYEQYF
V gene: TRBV29-1
D gene: .
J gene: TRBJ2-7
clone size: .

CDR3 DNA: TGTGCCAGCAGAAAACAGGGAATCTACGAGCAGTACTTC
CDR3 protein: CASRKQGIYEQYF
V gene: TRBV2
D gene: .
J gene: TRBJ2-7
clone size: .

CDR3 DNA: TGTGCCAGCAGCGTCAGGGGAGGGGCTGGGGCCAACGTCCTGACTTTC
CDR3 protein: CASSVRGGAGANVLTF
V gene: TRBV9
D gene: .
J gene: TRBJ2-6
clone size: .

CDR3 DNA: TGTGCCAGTAGTAGATTGACAGGTGAAGCTTTCTTT
CDR3 protein: CASSRLTGEAFF
V gene: TRBV19
D gene: .
J gene: TRBJ1-1
clone size: few

CDR3 DNA: TGTGCCAGCAGTTGGGGACAGGGGGCCGGAGATACGCAGTATTTT
CDR3 protein: CASSWGQGAGDTQYF
V gene: TRBV6-5
D gene: TRBD1
J gene: TRBJ2-3
clone size: .

CDR3 DNA: TGTGCCATTCGGACTAGCGGGAGCTCAGCCGGGGAGCTGTTTTTT
CDR3 protein: CAIRTSGSSAGELFF
V gene: TRBV7-9
D gene: TRBD2
J gene: TRBJ2-2
clone size: .

CDR3 DNA: TGTGCCAGCAGCTTATATTCCCACGGACTAGCGGGGGGGCAAGATACGCAGTATTTT
CDR3 protein: CASSLYSHGLAGGQDTQYF
V gene: TRBV7-3
D gene: TRBD2
J gene: TRBJ2-3
clone size: .

CDR3 DNA: TGTGCCAGCAGCTTAAGGGCAGGGCCCACGGAAAATAGCAATCAGCCCCAGCATTTT
CDR3 protein: CASSLRAGPTENSNQPQHF
V gene: TRBV7-2
D gene: .
J gene: TRBJ1-5
clone size: once

CDR3 DNA: TGTGCCAGCAGCTTGGTGGTGGGGCGGGGAGAGAACTTC
CDR3 protein: CASSLVVGRGENF
V gene: TRBV5-5
D gene: .
J gene: TRBJ2-4
clone size: .

CDR3 DNA: TGTGCCAGCTCACAGGGACAGAGAAACACCGGGGAGCTGTTTTTT
CDR3 protein: CASSQGQRNTGELFF
V gene: TRBV18
D gene: TRBD1
J gene: TRBJ2-2
clone size: .

CDR3 DNA: TGCGCCAGCCGGGAGGGACTGACGAACACCGGGGAGCTGTTTTTT
CDR3 protein: CASREGLTNTGELFF
V gene: TRBV5-1
D gene: TRBD2
J gene: TRBJ2-2
clone size: .

CDR3 DNA: TGTGCCAGTAGTTCCCGACAGCTCAACTATGGCTACACCTTC
CDR3 protein: CASSSRQLNYGYTF
V gene: TRBV19
D gene: .
J gene: TRBJ1-2
clone size: .

CDR3 DNA: TGCGCCAGCAGCTCGGGACAGGGCTACGAGCAGTACTTC
CDR3 protein: CASSSGQGYEQYF
V gene: TRBV5-1
D gene: TRBD1
J gene: TRBJ2-7
clone size: .

CDR3 DNA: TGTGCCAGCAGCTTAGCGTTTGACAGGGGGGTACAGCCCCAGCATTTT
CDR3 protein: CASSLAFDRGVQPQHF
V gene: TRBV7-2
D gene: TRBD1
J gene: TRBJ1-5
clone size: .

CDR3 DNA: TGTGCCACCGCCCCGGGGGAGGGGGGCACAGATACGCAGTATTTT
CDR3 protein: CATAPGEGGTDTQYF
V gene: TRBV15
D gene: .
J gene: TRBJ2-3
clone size: .

CDR3 DNA: TGTGCCAGCAGTTCAAGGACTAGCGGGACGCCAGATACGCAGTATTTT
CDR3 protein: CASSSRTSGTPDTQYF
V gene: TRBV27
D gene: TRBD2
J gene: TRBJ2-3
clone size: .

CDR3 DNA: TGTGCCAGCAGCTTAGGGACAGGACCCCACGAGCAGTACTTC
CDR3 protein: CASSLGTGPHEQYF
V gene: TRBV7-2
D gene: TRBD1
J gene: TRBJ2-7
clone size: .

CDR3 DNA: TGTGCCAGCAGCTTGGGGACAGGGCCCTACGAGCAGTACTTC
CDR3 protein: CASSLGTGPYEQYF
V gene: TRBV7-3
D gene: TRBD1
J gene: TRBJ2-7
clone size: .